Listed below are T cell receptor beta chains from one sample, sequenced in a study of T-cell reconstitution after alpha-beta-depleted transplantation in children. TCRdb reanalysed the PCR reads using MiXCR and keeps one entry per CDR3 protein. The sample consists of some 590,000 distinct CDR3 sequences, roughly a tenth of them appearing once. The starting material was PBMCs from the stem cell graft donor, obtained from the stem cell graft. These receptors originate from a human donor who donated a stem cell graft to a child with acute myeloid leukemia. CDR3s include the opening cysteine and the closing phenylalanine or tryptophan. Each record gives: J gene, clone size, V gene, CDR3 protein. Some rows mark clone size as missing; the rest say once, few, many or name a class of expanded clone.

j_call: TRBJ2-5; clone_size: -; v_call: TRBV25-1; cdr3_aa: CASSDSSWDRGHQETQYF
j_call: TRBJ2-1; clone_size: -; v_call: TRBV7-2; cdr3_aa: CASSYERLAGNEQFF
j_call: TRBJ2-1; clone_size: -; v_call: TRBV7-2; cdr3_aa: CVSSSKRGSYNEQFF
j_call: TRBJ2-1; clone_size: -; v_call: TRBV20-1; cdr3_aa: CSARGRLGLAVGNEQFF
j_call: TRBJ2-1; clone_size: many; v_call: TRBV29-1; cdr3_aa: CSVEGLAAYNEQFF
j_call: TRBJ2-1; clone_size: many; v_call: TRBV6-5; cdr3_aa: CASSYVVAGYNEQFF
j_call: TRBJ1-5; clone_size: -; v_call: TRBV20-1; cdr3_aa: CSARPSNQPQHF
j_call: TRBJ1-1; clone_size: -; v_call: TRBV21-1; cdr3_aa: CATSTRPGTGRNTEAFF
j_call: TRBJ1-5; clone_size: -; v_call: TRBV25-1; cdr3_aa: CASSEGGALYSNQPQHF
j_call: TRBJ1-1; clone_size: -; v_call: TRBV7-9; cdr3_aa: CASSLSRTTNTEAFF
j_call: TRBJ2-2; clone_size: few; v_call: TRBV6-5; cdr3_aa: CASSSLRVAGGELFF
j_call: TRBJ2-3; clone_size: -; v_call: TRBV25-1; cdr3_aa: CASSESRDWRTDTQYF
j_call: TRBJ2-5; clone_size: -; v_call: TRBV12-3/TRBV12-4; cdr3_aa: CASSPLSEEETQYF
j_call: TRBJ1-4; clone_size: -; v_call: TRBV10-2; cdr3_aa: CASSEVFGDQEKLFF
j_call: TRBJ2-1; clone_size: many; v_call: TRBV29-1; cdr3_aa: CSVEDVYNEQFF
j_call: TRBJ2-1; clone_size: many; v_call: TRBV20-1; cdr3_aa: CSGKGGNEQFF
j_call: TRBJ2-1; clone_size: few; v_call: TRBV19; cdr3_aa: CASSGQGPYNEQFF
j_call: TRBJ1-5; clone_size: many; v_call: TRBV20-1; cdr3_aa: CSASLGARNQPQHF
j_call: TRBJ2-7; clone_size: few; v_call: TRBV5-6; cdr3_aa: CASSFWGRDYLSYEQYF
j_call: TRBJ2-2; clone_size: many; v_call: TRBV10-3; cdr3_aa: CAIRLSGTGELFF
j_call: TRBJ1-1; clone_size: few; v_call: TRBV12-3/TRBV12-4; cdr3_aa: CASSTGQGPMNTEAFF
j_call: TRBJ2-7; clone_size: -; v_call: TRBV7-8; cdr3_aa: CASSLEGLRYEQYF
j_call: TRBJ2-1; clone_size: few; v_call: TRBV12-3/TRBV12-4; cdr3_aa: CASSPPGPAGSYNEQFF
j_call: TRBJ2-7; clone_size: -; v_call: TRBV6-5; cdr3_aa: CASSYFRTDGDEQYF
j_call: TRBJ2-7; clone_size: few; v_call: TRBV14; cdr3_aa: CASSQVASADEQYF
j_call: TRBJ2-7; clone_size: many; v_call: TRBV20-1; cdr3_aa: CSARAPSGSYEQYF
j_call: TRBJ2-7; clone_size: few; v_call: TRBV7-3; cdr3_aa: CASSLTLRDEQYF
j_call: TRBJ2-7; clone_size: -; v_call: TRBV4-2; cdr3_aa: CASSPSEREGGEQYF
j_call: TRBJ1-2; clone_size: -; v_call: TRBV20-1; cdr3_aa: CSATGQTYGYTF
j_call: TRBJ2-3; clone_size: few; v_call: TRBV4-3; cdr3_aa: CASSQDIPSGTTDTQYF
j_call: TRBJ2-7; clone_size: many; v_call: TRBV20-1; cdr3_aa: CSASFSEQQYF
j_call: TRBJ2-3; clone_size: -; v_call: TRBV20-1; cdr3_aa: CSARTGSYTDTQYF
j_call: TRBJ2-1; clone_size: -; v_call: TRBV20-1; cdr3_aa: CSAHELRTGGYNEQFF
j_call: TRBJ1-2; clone_size: once; v_call: TRBV6-1; cdr3_aa: CASSHRRTLSYTF
j_call: TRBJ2-1; clone_size: many; v_call: TRBV12-3/TRBV12-4; cdr3_aa: CASSVTGRDGNEQFF
j_call: TRBJ2-7; clone_size: many; v_call: TRBV12-3/TRBV12-4; cdr3_aa: CASSPGTSGRVYEQYF
j_call: TRBJ2-5; clone_size: -; v_call: TRBV5-6; cdr3_aa: CASSPDRGPFAQETQYF
j_call: TRBJ1-5; clone_size: few; v_call: TRBV29-1; cdr3_aa: CSVSTGVAQPQHF
j_call: TRBJ2-5; clone_size: many; v_call: TRBV20-1; cdr3_aa: CSVRWDSF
j_call: TRBJ1-1; clone_size: -; v_call: TRBV6-5; cdr3_aa: CASSRQGEAFF
j_call: TRBJ1-2; clone_size: -; v_call: TRBV4-3; cdr3_aa: CASSEDRDVFNYGYTF
j_call: TRBJ1-5; clone_size: few; v_call: TRBV6-2/TRBV6-3; cdr3_aa: CASSYPGQPQHF
j_call: TRBJ2-2; clone_size: many; v_call: TRBV5-1; cdr3_aa: CASSLNPGTGGSGELFF
j_call: TRBJ2-5; clone_size: few; v_call: TRBV20-1; cdr3_aa: CSVSRGVGQETQYF
j_call: TRBJ2-7; clone_size: many; v_call: TRBV7-9; cdr3_aa: CASSLGTSGIYEQYF
j_call: TRBJ2-2; clone_size: -; v_call: TRBV12-3/TRBV12-4; cdr3_aa: CASSFRGSTGELFF
j_call: TRBJ1-2; clone_size: many; v_call: TRBV28; cdr3_aa: CASNTGQPYGYTF
j_call: TRBJ1-1; clone_size: -; v_call: TRBV6-1; cdr3_aa: CASSPHLNTEAFF
j_call: TRBJ1-2; clone_size: few; v_call: TRBV28; cdr3_aa: CASNQGGSDYGYTF
j_call: TRBJ2-1; clone_size: -; v_call: TRBV6-2/TRBV6-3; cdr3_aa: CASSSQRTGNLDEQFF
j_call: TRBJ1-2; clone_size: many; v_call: TRBV10-3; cdr3_aa: CAIGTGGYGYTF